These 17 T cell receptor beta chains were all obtained from the same sample, sequenced in a study of blood T cell repertoires in COVID-19. TCRdb's copy holds only in-frame clones and misses some; the assay was immunoSEQ multiplex PCR. The data show approximately 350,000 clones, around 89% seen once. The sample consisted of PBMCs or T cells enriched from blood (not recorded which). Receptors originate from a man aged 18 to 29 who had recovered from COVID-19.

The CDR3 region has the DNA TGTGCCAGCAGAGACAGGGACGCCTACAATGAGCAGTTCTTC. Its translation: CASRDRDAYNEQFF. The chain joins TRBV4-2 to TRBJ2-1, with 7 bases aligning to TRBD1. Germline V CDR1 and CDR2: LGHNA, YNFKEQ. The V gene end was trimmed by 6 bases and the J gene end by 2 bases; junction bases not matched to a gene: 4. The CDR3 consists of 14 residues.

The rearrangement links TRBV5-1 to TRBJ2-2, with TRBD2 matching 10 bases. The germline V gene has CDR1 SGHRS and CDR2 YFSETQ. The CDR3 runs to 16 residues. The ends lost 0 bases at V and 7 bases at J; junction bases unmatched: 6. CDR3 nucleotide sequence: TGCGCCAGCAGCTTGGGGTCTAGCGGGAGAGTCGGGGAGCTGTTTTTT. Translated, it gives CASSLGSSGRVGELFF.

This clone was detected once. Different DNA sequences within this sample yield the same CDR3. The chain links TRBV6-5 to TRBJ2-7; TRBD2 aligns across 7 bases. Germline CDR1 reads MNHEY; CDR2 reads SVGAGI. The CDR3 contains 12 residues. V gave up 6 bases and J gave up 3 bases; unmatched junction bases: 2. CDR3: CASSPGGYEQYF. The CDR3 coding sequence is TGTGCCAGCAGCCCGGGGGGCTACGAGCAGTACTTC.

The chain couples TRBV6-2 or TRBV6-3 to TRBJ2-2, with D unclear. The V and J ends lost 2 bases and 4 bases respectively, with 5 bases between them. This CDR3 has 13 residues. Germline CDR1 reads MNHEY; CDR2 reads SVGEGT. CDR3 sequence (DNA): TGTGCCAGCAGTTACCTGCGCACCGGGGAGCTGTTTTTT. This sequence encodes CASSYLRTGELFF.

The V call is TRBV7-8, the J call TRBJ2-1, with D possibly TRBD2 on 6 matching bases. The CDR3 covers 13 residues. V was pared by 2 bases and J by 7 bases, with 9 bases between. CDR1 SGHVS and CDR2 FQNEAQ come from the germline V gene. CDR3 loop: CASSLRLENEQFF. In DNA form, the CDR3 reads TGTGCCAGCAGCTTAAGACTAGAGAATGAGCAGTTCTTC. The variable domain in full, with the rest retrieved from reference TRBV7-8 and TRBJ2-1, is GAGVSQSPRYKVAKRGQDVALRCDPISGHVSLFWYQQALGQGPEFLTYFQNEAQLDKSGLPSDRFFAERPEGSVSTLKIQRTQQEDSAVYLCASSLRLENEQFFGPGTRLTVL.

This clone has a single count. V is TRBV27 and J is TRBJ2-1, with D maybe TRBD1 (6 bases). CDR3 size: 13 residues. Germline V lookup: CDR1 MNHEY, CDR2 SMNVEV (reference sequence). V was pared by 6 bases and J by 3 bases, with 9 bases between. CDR3 sequence (DNA): TGTGCCAGCAGCCAGACAGGCTACAATGAGCAGTTCTTC. It codes for CASSQTGYNEQFF.

The J gene is TRBJ1-1, the V gene TRBV10-2; possible D gene TRBD1, 5 bases. CDR3 length equals 12 residues. The V end lost 6 bases, the J end lost 4 bases, and 9 bases lay between the germline ends. Germline loops: CDR1 WSHSY, CDR2 SAAADI. As DNA, the CDR3 is TGCGCCAGCAGGAACAGGTTCACTGAAGCTTTCTTT. Residues: CASRNRFTEAFF.

The chain uses TRBV18 and TRBJ2-1; 12 bases are shared with TRBD1. V shed 4 bases, J shed 9 bases, and the junction held 7 bases outside the gene matches. CDR1 is KGHSH, CDR2 LQKENI, per germline. The length of the CDR3 is 15 residues. As DNA, the CDR3 is TGTGCCAGCTCACTGACGGGACAGGGGGCCGGTGAGCAGTTCTTC. It codes for CASSLTGQGAGEQFF.

The chain uses TRBV5-4 and TRBJ2-7; 7 positions match TRBD2. Trimming cost V 0 bases and J 2 bases; bases outside gene matches: 8. The V gene's germline CDR1 is SGHNT and CDR2 YYREEE (reference sequence). This CDR3 has 16 residues. CDR3: CASSLAMAAGAYEQYF. The DNA for the CDR3 is TGTGCCAGCAGCTTGGCCATGGCTGCGGGGGCCTACGAGCAGTACTTC.

This clone is a singleton in its sample. The V and J genes are TRBV29-1 and TRBJ2-2; D perhaps matches TRBD1 (5 bases). CDR3 length: 12 residues. Germline V gene sequence: CDR1 SQVTM, CDR2 ANQGSEA. V was shortened by 3 bases and J by 6 bases, with 8 bases between the two germline ends. CDR3 sequence reads: CSVERQSGELFF. The DNA for the CDR3 is TGCAGCGTTGAGAGACAGTCCGGGGAGCTGTTTTTT.

CDR3 DNA: TGTGCCAGCAGCGTAGTAGCGGGGGGATACACAGATACGCAGTATTTT. Its protein product is CASSVVAGGYTDTQYF. This chain links TRBV9 with TRBJ2-3; 10 nucleotides match TRBD2. The CDR3 covers 16 residues. V trimming: 0 bases; J trimming: 2 bases; junction bases outside the gene matches: 3. The germline V gene encodes CDR1 SGDLS and CDR2 YYNGEE.

V gene TRBV12-3 or TRBV12-4 combines with J gene TRBJ1-2; TRBD1 agrees at 7 bases. The CDR3 runs 13 residues. Losses at the gene ends were 8 bases for V and 4 bases for J; bases not matched to a gene: 7. CDR3 nucleotides: TGTGCCAGCGGAAGAGCAGGGGGCTATGGCTACACCTTC. It is translated as CASGRAGGYGYTF.

This chain uses TRBV5-4 with TRBJ1-1, with D tentatively TRBD1 (6 bases). This CDR3 contains 15 residues. Between the trimmed V and J ends, which lost 0 bases and 5 bases, there was a span of 14 bases. Per the germline V gene, CDR1 is SGHNT and CDR2 is YYREEE (reference sequence). The CDR3 is CASSLGGTGTTEAFF. The CDR3 coding sequence is TGTGCCAGCAGCTTGGGTGGAACAGGGACGACTGAAGCTTTCTTT.

CDR3 sequence (DNA): TGCGCCAGCAGCTTGGCCACTTCGGGGAAAGCTAACTATGGCTACACCTTC. Protein product: CASSLATSGKANYGYTF. V and J are TRBV5-1 and TRBJ1-2; D unresolved. V dropped 0 bases and J dropped 0 bases, with 15 bases sitting between them. The CDR3 runs 17 residues. Germline CDR1 and CDR2: SGHRS and YFSETQ.

The genes are TRBV11-2 and TRBJ2-6, with D possibly being TRBD2 (6 bases). V was cut by 0 bases and J by 2 bases, with 17 bases left in between. The V gene's germline CDR1 is SGHAT and CDR2 FQNNGV. This CDR3 region has 19 residues. The DNA for the CDR3 is TGTGCCAGCAGCTTAGATCGGGGGTGGGGAAGTCCTGGGGCCAACGTCCTGACTTTC. It is translated as CASSLDRGWGSPGANVLTF.

The chain uses TRBV10-1 and TRBJ2-7; 7 bases line up with TRBD1. Germline lookup yields CDR1 WNHNN and CDR2 SYGVQD (reference sequence). Losses at the gene ends were 6 bases for V and 2 bases for J; bases not matched to a gene: 10. This CDR3 has 15 residues. DNA for the CDR3: TGCGCCAGCAGCACGGGACAGACAGCCCCCTACGAGCAGTACTTC. Translating gives CASSTGQTAPYEQYF.

J is TRBJ2-7 and V is TRBV5-1; tentative D call: TRBD1 (6 bases). The CDR3 extends over 15 amino acids. V was pared by 4 bases and J by 2 bases, with 16 bases between. The germline V gene has CDR1 SGHRS and CDR2 YFSETQ. In DNA form, the CDR3 reads TGCGCCAGCAGCCCACCCCCAGGGGCCACCTACGAGCAGTACTTC. Translating gives CASSPPPGATYEQYF.